These 26 T cell receptor beta chains came from one sample sequenced in a study of T cell responses to AZD1222 COVID-19 vaccine (dated by TCRdb to the early 2020s). Library prep was done by the immunoSEQ multiplex PCR assay. This immuneACCESS table, as held by TCRdb, lists in-frame sequences with V and J called but not all clones. Of the missing ones, under half trace to an unresolved V gene in checked studies; the others have no known cause. Here the sample has about 180,000 clones; roughly 88% occur a single time. The ten biggest clones cover roughly 0.5% of the sample. This specimen's time point label, interpreted: baseline before first vaccination. The input for sequencing was peripheral blood, taken on day 0 of AZD1222 vaccination. The receptors originated from an adult in good health.

The CDR3: CATSDVRGTSGYNEQFF. CDR3 DNA sequence: TGTGCCACCAGTGATGTGAGGGGGACTAGCGGATACAATGAGCAGTTCTTC. The rearrangement joins TRBV24-1 to TRBJ2-1; 11 bases line up with TRBD2. J gave up 4 bases and V 3 bases, and 7 bases lay outside the gene matches. The CDR3 sequence is 17 residues long. Germline-derived CDR1 and CDR2 are KGHDR and SFDVKD.

The J gene is TRBJ1-1, the V gene TRBV2, with a tentative D call TRBD1 (5 bases). CDR3 length: 14 residues. V was trimmed by 6 bases and J by 1 base, leaving 12 bases between them. The germline V gene has CDR1 SNHLY and CDR2 FYNNEI. DNA of the CDR3: TGTGCCAGCAGGGAGGGTAGGGGGAACACTGAAGCTTTCTTT. Translating it yields CASREGRGNTEAFF.

This chain links TRBV5-5 with TRBJ2-5; 7 bases fit TRBD2. V was pared by 4 bases and J by 3 bases, with 3 bases of the junction left unmatched. Germline V CDR1 and CDR2: SGHKS, YYEKEE (reference sequence). The CDR3 is 13 residues long. In nucleotides, the CDR3 is TGTGCCAGCAGCCTCGGGACTAAAGAGACCCAGTACTTC. Protein product: CASSLGTKETQYF. The whole variable domain, remainder taken from reference TRBV5-5 and TRBJ2-5, is DAGVTQSPTHLIKTRGQQVTLRCSPISGHKSVSWYQQVLGQGPQFIFQYYEKEERGRGNFPDRFSARQFPNYSSELNVNALLLGDSALYLCASSLGTKETQYFGPGTRLLVL.

The chain links TRBV4-1 to TRBJ2-7; D may be TRBD1 (6 bases). Per the germline V gene, CDR1 is MGHRA and CDR2 is YSYEKL. V was shortened by 4 bases and J by 2 bases, with 18 bases between the two germline ends. The CDR3 consists of 16 residues. The CDR3 DNA sequence: TGCGCCAGCAGCCGATTACAGGGAAAGCTAACCTACGAGCAGTACTTC. Translation gives CASSRLQGKLTYEQYF.

CDR3: CASSLRGDRNTGELFF. As DNA, the CDR3 is TGTGCCAGCAGCTTACGAGGGGACAGGAACACCGGGGAGCTGTTTTTT. The chain recombines TRBV7-9 with TRBJ2-2; 7 bases fit TRBD1. Trimming took 2 bases from V and 1 from J; bases not matched to a gene: 4. This CDR3 has 16 amino acids. CDR1 and CDR2 from the germline V gene are SEHNR and FQNEAQ (reference sequence). Together with reference TRBV7-9 and TRBJ2-2, the CDR3 gives the full variable domain: DTGVSQNPRHKITKRGQNVTFRCDPISEHNRLYWYRQTLGQGPEFLTYFQNEAQLEKSRLLSDRFSAERPKGSFSTLEIQRTEQGDSAMYLCASSLRGDRNTGELFFGEGSRLTVL.

V is TRBV5-5 and J is TRBJ2-5, with 9 bases identical to TRBD1. The CDR3 loop spans 14 amino acids. Per the germline V gene, CDR1 is SGHKS and CDR2 is YYEKEE (reference sequence). V lost 4 bases and J lost 5; bases outside the gene matches: 6. The CDR3 reads CASSQTGTGETQYF. In DNA form, the CDR3 reads TGTGCCAGCAGCCAAACCGGGACAGGGGAGACCCAGTACTTC.

The CDR3 DNA reads TGTGCCAGTAGTGACGGGGGGAGCAGCAATCAGCCCCAGCATTTT. It encodes CASSDGGSSNQPQHF. The chain couples TRBV19 to TRBJ1-5; a weak D match, TRBD1 (5 bases). V lost 5 bases to trimming and J lost 1 base, with 12 bases between them. Germline CDR1 and CDR2: LNHDA and SQIVND (reference sequence). This CDR3 comprises 15 residues.

CDR3 coding DNA: TGCGCCAGCAGCTTCACAGGGGGGCATAACTATGGCTACACCTTC. Amino acids: CASSFTGGHNYGYTF. The chain couples TRBV5-1 to TRBJ1-2, with TRBD1 identical over 8 bases. Germline trimming cut 2 bases from V and 1 base from J; bases unmatched to any gene: 4. Germline loops: CDR1 SGHRS, CDR2 YFSETQ. CDR3 length: 15 residues.

V usage is TRBV13 and J usage is TRBJ2-7, with 10 nucleotides matching TRBD1. With V trimmed by 5 bases and J by 0 bases, 7 bases remained unmatched. Germline CDR1 reads PRHDT; CDR2 reads FYEKMQ (reference sequence). This CDR3 region has 16 residues. The CDR3 sequence: CASSPGQGVLSYEQYF. CDR3 sequence (DNA): TGTGCCAGCAGCCCAGGACAGGGGGTTCTCTCCTACGAGCAGTACTTC.

This chain uses TRBV27 with TRBJ1-5; D unresolved. The germline V and J ends were trimmed by 4 bases and 0 bases, with 7 bases remaining between them. Germline V gene sequence: CDR1 MNHEY, CDR2 SMNVEV (reference sequence). The CDR3 runs to 14 residues. In DNA form, the CDR3 reads TGTGCCAGCAGTTCCCAATATAGCAATCAGCCCCAGCATTTT. This encodes CASSSQYSNQPQHF.

J is TRBJ2-3 and V is TRBV18; D is unresolved. Germline V gene lookup returns CDR1 KGHSH and CDR2 LQKENI. V lost 3 bases and J 10 bases, leaving 14 bases between the germline ends. CDR3 size: 13 residues. The CDR3: CASSPPSSAPQYF. The CDR3 bases are TGTGCCAGCTCACCGCCCTCATCGGCCCCGCAGTATTTT.

The rearrangement links TRBV7-8 to TRBJ2-7; D may match TRBD1 or TRBD2 (5 bases each). Deletions cut 7 bases from V and 4 bases from J, with 17 bases between. CDR1 and CDR2 from the germline V gene are SGHVS and FQNEAQ. The CDR3 consists of 14 residues. Here the CDR3 DNA reads TGTGCCAGCACCACTTTGGGGGAGTGGTACGAGCAGTACTTC. As protein: CASTTLGEWYEQYF. Based on the CDR3 plus reference TRBV7-8 and TRBJ2-7, the full variable domain is GAGVSQSPRYKVAKRGQDVALRCDPISGHVSLFWYQQALGQGPEFLTYFQNEAQLDKSGLPSDRFFAERPEGSVSTLKIQRTQQEDSAVYLCASTTLGEWYEQYFGPGTRLTVT.

The J gene is TRBJ2-7, the V gene TRBV2; 7 nucleotides match TRBD1. Germline V gives CDR1 SNHLY, CDR2 FYNNEI. The CDR3 is 14 residues long. J gave up 5 bases and V 6 bases, and 10 bases lay outside the gene matches. This CDR3 is CASSYRGVKDEQYF. In DNA, the CDR3 is TGTGCCAGCAGCTACAGGGGCGTCAAGGACGAGCAGTACTTC.

This rearrangement joins TRBV9 to TRBJ1-2; D remains ambiguous. This CDR3 comprises 14 residues. Trimming shortened V by 0 bases and J by 2 bases, and 8 bases separated the two germline ends. CDR1 SGDLS and CDR2 YYNGEE come from the germline V gene. DNA of the CDR3: TGTGCCAGCAGCGTAGATGTAGGAAACTATGGCTACACCTTC. This sequence encodes CASSVDVGNYGYTF.

As concerns this clone: Different DNA sequences within this sample yield the same CDR3. V is TRBV18 and J is TRBJ1-1; D may be TRBD1 (6 bases). From germline, CDR1 is KGHSH and CDR2 LQKENI. The CDR3 is 14 residues long. Trimming shortened V by 1 base and J by 2 bases, and 8 bases separated the two germline ends. The CDR3 reads CASSPRTENTEAFF. Here the CDR3 DNA reads TGTGCCAGCTCACCACGGACAGAAAACACTGAAGCTTTCTTT.

This clone appeared a single time. The V gene is TRBV12-3 or TRBV12-4, the J gene TRBJ2-7; no clear D. The length of the CDR3 is 12 residues. V dropped 5 bases and J dropped 7 bases, with 12 bases sitting between them. The CDR3, as DNA: TGTGCCAGCAGTATGGGTCTCAGGGAGCAGTACTTC. It translates to CASSMGLREQYF.

The J gene is TRBJ2-1, the V gene TRBV11-2; D not resolved. This CDR3 region has 12 residues. Per germline, CDR1 SGHAT and CDR2 FQNNGV. Trimming left V 5 bases short and J 8 bases short, with 10 bases between. The CDR3 nucleotides read TGTGCCAGCAGCCCGGTCGCCCATGAGCAGTTCTTC. As protein: CASSPVAHEQFF.

This chain uses TRBV13 with TRBJ1-1; D remains ambiguous. The length of the CDR3 is 15 residues. V was trimmed by 5 bases and J by 4 bases, leaving 17 bases between them. Per the germline V gene, CDR1 is PRHDT and CDR2 is FYEKMQ (reference sequence). The CDR3 region has the DNA TGTGCCAGCAGCCCCACCCGACATCATAGCACTGAAGCTTTCTTT. Encoded protein: CASSPTRHHSTEAFF. Full variable domain (outside the CDR3, taken from reference TRBV13 and TRBJ1-1): AAGVIQSPRHLIKEKRETATLKCYPIPRHDTVYWYQQGPGQDPQFLISFYEKMQSDKGSIPDRFSAQQFSDYHSELNMSSLELGDSALYFCASSPTRHHSTEAFFGQGTRLTVV.

This clone has just a few counts. This chain connects TRBV7-8 to TRBJ1-4; D ambiguous. CDR1 is SGHVS, CDR2 FQNEAQ, per germline. V dropped 3 bases and J dropped 0 bases, with 8 bases sitting between them. The length of the CDR3 is 15 residues. The CDR3, as DNA: TGTGCCAGCAGCTTGTCAGCTGCAACTAATGAAAAACTGTTTTTT. Translated: CASSLSAATNEKLFF. The full variable domain, with the rest looked up from reference TRBV7-8 and TRBJ1-4, is GAGVSQSPRYKVAKRGQDVALRCDPISGHVSLFWYQQALGQGPEFLTYFQNEAQLDKSGLPSDRFFAERPEGSVSTLKIQRTQQEDSAVYLCASSLSAATNEKLFFGSGTQLSVL.

The chain is built from TRBV28 and TRBJ2-1; 7 bases fit TRBD1. Germline CDR1 is MDHEN and CDR2 is SYDVKM. This CDR3 contains 14 residues. V lost 1 base to trimming and J lost 8 bases; unmatched junction nucleotides: 5. CDR3 coding DNA: TGTGCCAGCAGTTTATTCTTGGGACAGCATGAGCAGTTCTTC. Protein sequence: CASSLFLGQHEQFF.

CDR3 coding DNA: TGCAGCGTTTCATTGGGGGCGGGGGATACGCAGTATTTT. This encodes CSVSLGAGDTQYF. The gene calls are TRBV29-1 and TRBJ2-3, with D perhaps TRBD1 or TRBD2 (6 bases each). CDR3 length: 13 residues. Trimming shortened V by 5 bases and J by 6 bases, and 15 bases separated the two germline ends. In germline, CDR1 is SQVTM, CDR2 ANQGSEA.

The chain couples TRBV7-2 to TRBJ2-5, with 9 bases matching TRBD1. The CDR3 runs 17 residues. Germline values: CDR1 SGHTA, CDR2 FQGNSA. J gave up 4 bases and V 1 base, and 10 bases lay outside the gene matches. The CDR3 here is CASSLDLGGQGLETQYF. The DNA for the CDR3 is TGTGCCAGCAGCTTAGATTTGGGGGGACAGGGATTAGAGACCCAGTACTTC.

The chain links TRBV11-2 to TRBJ2-3; 8 positions match TRBD1. There are 15 residues in the CDR3. CDR1 and CDR2 (germline): SGHAT, FQNNGV. Germline trimming cut 5 bases from V and 0 bases from J; bases unmatched to any gene: 4. The CDR3 loop is CASSPRTGSTDTQYF. CDR3 nucleotide sequence: TGTGCCAGCAGCCCTCGGACAGGGAGCACAGATACGCAGTATTTT.

This chain joins TRBV5-4 and TRBJ1-2, with TRBD1 identical over 7 bases. The germline CDR1 and CDR2 sequences are SGHNT and YYREEE (reference sequence). Trimming took 4 bases from V and 2 from J; bases not matched to a gene: 11. CDR3 size: 16 residues. The CDR3 sequence is CASSHGRQGRNYGYTF. The CDR3 DNA follows: TGTGCCAGCAGCCATGGACGACAGGGAAGGAACTATGGCTACACCTTC. The full variable domain, completed using reference TRBV5-4 and TRBJ1-2, is ETGVTQSPTHLIKTRGQQVTLRCSSQSGHNTVSWYQQALGQGPQFIFQYYREEENGRGNFPPRFSGLQFPNYSSELNVNALELDDSALYLCASSHGRQGRNYGYTFGSGTRLTVV.

V is TRBV19 and J is TRBJ2-2; D possibly corresponds to TRBD2 (6 bases). Germline-derived CDR1 and CDR2 are LNHDA and SQIVND (reference sequence). The CDR3 has 16 amino acids. The V gene lost 6 bases and the J gene lost 2 bases, with 16 bases spanning the gap. CDR3 DNA: TGTGCCAGTAGGCCTTTTGGAGGGGTTAACACCGGGGAGCTGTTTTTT. It encodes CASRPFGGVNTGELFF.

CDR3 sequence (DNA): TGTGCCAGCAGCCCGCCGGACAGCTCTGGAAACACCATATATTTT. As protein: CASSPPDSSGNTIYF. The V call is TRBV6-2 or TRBV6-3, the J call TRBJ1-3, with D perhaps matching TRBD1 (6 bases). The CDR3 totals 15 residues. The V and J ends lost 6 bases and 0 bases respectively, with 12 bases between them. Germline values: CDR1 MNHEY, CDR2 SVGEGT.